What follows describes a single TCR beta chain. These data are taken from a study of blood T cell repertoires in COVID-19. About the research overall: Sites across the United States, Italy and Spain contributed samples from acute and convalescent COVID-19. Sources were T cells, B-cell-depleted T cells, or PBMCs; the material itself was cDNA or gDNA.

This CDR3 comprises 15 residues. Germline-derived CDR1 and CDR2 are MGHRA and YSYEKL. The trim removed 0 bases at V and 6 bases at J, leaving 7 bases unmatched. Original handling: Quantification of nucleated cells was approximated via reference gene primer amplification. Produced via immunoSEQ multiplex PCR; TCRdb's table is partial and in-frame only. V and J calls and clone size follow that table, whereas D and trimming were derived from the DNA. The profile covers some 130,000 clones, with about 85% appearing a single time and roughly 4% taken by the ten largest. The genes are TRBV4-1 and TRBJ2-7; 8 bases line up with TRBD2. The origin of this receptor is a human donor in a cohort sampled during active COVID-19. The material sequenced was peripheral blood. CDR3 sequence: CASSQDRLGLGEQYF. The CDR3 region has the DNA TGCGCCAGCAGCCAAGATCGGCTGGGACTAGGCGAGCAGTACTTC.